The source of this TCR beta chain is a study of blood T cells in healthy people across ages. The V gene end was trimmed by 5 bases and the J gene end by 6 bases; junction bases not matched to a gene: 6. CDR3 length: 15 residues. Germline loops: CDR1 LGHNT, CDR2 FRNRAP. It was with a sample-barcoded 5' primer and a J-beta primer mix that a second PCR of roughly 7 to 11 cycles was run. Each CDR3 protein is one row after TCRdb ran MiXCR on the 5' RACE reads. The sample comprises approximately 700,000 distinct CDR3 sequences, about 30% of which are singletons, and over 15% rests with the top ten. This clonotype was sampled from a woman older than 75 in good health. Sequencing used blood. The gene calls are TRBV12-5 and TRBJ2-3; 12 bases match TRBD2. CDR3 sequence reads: CASGTLAGGIDTQYF. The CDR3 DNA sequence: TGTGCTAGTGGTACCCTAGCGGGGGGGATCGATACGCAGTATTTT.